This TCR beta chain was recovered during a study of blood T cell repertoires in COVID-19. Across the whole study: Italy, Spain and the United States were the sources of the convalescent and acute COVID-19 samples.

Repertoires were generated with immunoSEQ multiplex PCR, while TCRdb's copy carries only in-frame clones and drops some. Counted here are around 200,000 clones, more than 70% occurring once; the ten biggest clones make up over 15%. CDR3 size: 16 residues. The V end lost 0 bases, the J end lost 7 bases, and 17 bases lay between the germline ends. Germline CDR1 and CDR2: LNHNV and YYDKDF (reference sequence). The V gene is TRBV15, the J gene TRBJ2-3; D might be TRBD1 (5 bases). The sequenced sample consisted of peripheral blood. The source of this sequence is a person aged 65-85 years with COVID-19, enrolled during active disease. This CDR3 reads CATSRDTGNSGHTQYF. The CDR3 nucleotides read TGTGCCACCAGCAGAGATACAGGAAACAGTGGCCATACGCAGTATTTT.